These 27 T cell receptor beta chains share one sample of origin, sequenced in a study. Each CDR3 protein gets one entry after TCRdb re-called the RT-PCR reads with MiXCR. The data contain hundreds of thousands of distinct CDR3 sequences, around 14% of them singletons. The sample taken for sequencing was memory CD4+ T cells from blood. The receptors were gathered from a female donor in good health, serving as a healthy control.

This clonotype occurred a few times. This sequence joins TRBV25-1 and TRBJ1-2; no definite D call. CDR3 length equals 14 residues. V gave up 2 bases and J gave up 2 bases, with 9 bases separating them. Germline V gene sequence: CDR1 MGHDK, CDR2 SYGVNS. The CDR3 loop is CASSEPGINYGYTF. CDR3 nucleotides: TGTGCCAGCAGTGAACCGGGAATCAACTATGGCTACACCTTC.

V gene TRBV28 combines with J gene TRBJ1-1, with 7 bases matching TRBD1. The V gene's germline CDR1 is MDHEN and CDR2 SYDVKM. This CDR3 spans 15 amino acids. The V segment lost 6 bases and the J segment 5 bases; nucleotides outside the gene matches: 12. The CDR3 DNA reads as TGTGCCAGCAGCCCCCAACAGGGGAAGAGGACTGAAGCTTTCTTT. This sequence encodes CASSPQQGKRTEAFF. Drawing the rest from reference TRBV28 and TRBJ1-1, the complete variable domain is DVKVTQSSRYLVKRTGEKVFLECVQDMDHENMFWYRQDPGLGLRLIYFSYDVKMKEKGDIPEGYSVSREKKERFSLILESASTNQTSMYLCASSPQQGKRTEAFFGQGTRLTVV.

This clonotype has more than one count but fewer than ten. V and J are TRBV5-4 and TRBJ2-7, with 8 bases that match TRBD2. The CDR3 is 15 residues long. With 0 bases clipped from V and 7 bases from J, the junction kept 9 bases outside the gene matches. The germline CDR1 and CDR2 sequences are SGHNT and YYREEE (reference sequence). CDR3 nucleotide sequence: TGTGCCAGCAGCTTGGAAGGGACTAGAATTCGGGAGCAGTACTTC. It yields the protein CASSLEGTRIREQYF.

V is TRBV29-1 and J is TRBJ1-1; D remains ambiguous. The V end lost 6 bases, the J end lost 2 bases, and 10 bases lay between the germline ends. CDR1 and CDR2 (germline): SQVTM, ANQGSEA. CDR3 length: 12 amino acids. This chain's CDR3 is CSVKRGNTEAFF. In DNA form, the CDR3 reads TGCAGCGTCAAGCGGGGAAACACTGAAGCTTTCTTT.

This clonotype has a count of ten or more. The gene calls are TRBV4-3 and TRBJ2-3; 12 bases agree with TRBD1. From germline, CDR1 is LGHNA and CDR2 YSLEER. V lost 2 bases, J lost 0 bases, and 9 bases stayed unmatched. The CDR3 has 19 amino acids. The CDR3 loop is CASSQTGTGGMGSTDTQYF. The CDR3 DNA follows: TGCGCCAGCAGCCAAACAGGGACAGGGGGCATGGGGAGCACAGATACGCAGTATTTT.

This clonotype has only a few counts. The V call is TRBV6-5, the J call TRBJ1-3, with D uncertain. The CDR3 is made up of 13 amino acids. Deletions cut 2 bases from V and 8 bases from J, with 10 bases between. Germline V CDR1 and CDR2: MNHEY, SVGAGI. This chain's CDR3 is CASSYRSGYTIYF. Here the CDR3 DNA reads TGTGCCAGCAGTTACAGAAGTGGTTACACCATATATTTT.

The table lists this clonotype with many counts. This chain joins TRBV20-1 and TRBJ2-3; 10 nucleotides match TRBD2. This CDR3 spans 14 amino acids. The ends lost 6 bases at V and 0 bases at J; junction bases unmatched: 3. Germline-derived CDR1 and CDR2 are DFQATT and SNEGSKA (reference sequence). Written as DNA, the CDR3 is TGCAGTGCACCGGGACTAGCGAGCACAGATACGCAGTATTTT. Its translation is CSAPGLASTDTQYF.

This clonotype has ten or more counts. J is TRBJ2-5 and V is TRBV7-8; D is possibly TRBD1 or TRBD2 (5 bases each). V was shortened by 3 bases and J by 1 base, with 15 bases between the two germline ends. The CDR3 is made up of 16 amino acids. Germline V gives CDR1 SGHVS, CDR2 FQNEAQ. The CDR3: CASSFLRREFQETQYF. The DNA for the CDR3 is TGTGCCAGCAGCTTTCTCCGCAGGGAGTTCCAAGAGACCCAGTACTTC.

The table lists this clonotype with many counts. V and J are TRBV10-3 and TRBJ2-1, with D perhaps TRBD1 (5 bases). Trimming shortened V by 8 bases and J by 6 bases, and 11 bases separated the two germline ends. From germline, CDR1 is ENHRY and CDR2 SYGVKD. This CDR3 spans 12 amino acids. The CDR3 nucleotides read TGTGCCATCGGTCAGGGAATCAATGAGCAGTTCTTC. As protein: CAIGQGINEQFF.

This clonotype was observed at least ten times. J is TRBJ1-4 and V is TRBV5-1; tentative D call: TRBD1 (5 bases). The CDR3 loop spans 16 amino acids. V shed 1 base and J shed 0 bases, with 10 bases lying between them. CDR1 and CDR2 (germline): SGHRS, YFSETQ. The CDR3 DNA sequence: TGCGCCAGCAGCTTGAGTGGGACTGCAACTAATGAAAAACTGTTTTTT. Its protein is CASSLSGTATNEKLFF.

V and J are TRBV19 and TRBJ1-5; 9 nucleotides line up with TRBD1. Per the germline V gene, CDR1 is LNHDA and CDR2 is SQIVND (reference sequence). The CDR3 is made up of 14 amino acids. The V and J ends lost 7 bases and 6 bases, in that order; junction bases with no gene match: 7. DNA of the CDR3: TGTGCCAGTACCGGACAGGGGAGCGGTCAGCCCCAGCATTTT. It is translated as CASTGQGSGQPQHF.

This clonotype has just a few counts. The CDR3 region has the DNA TGTGCCAGCAACCCATTTAGTGGCACGAATCAGCCCCAGCATTTT. Translation: CASNPFSGTNQPQHF. V gene TRBV27 combines with J gene TRBJ1-5; D call uncertain. Deletions cut 7 bases from V and 4 bases from J, with 17 bases between. Germline assignment: CDR1 MNHEY and CDR2 SMNVEV (reference sequence). The CDR3 loop spans 15 amino acids.

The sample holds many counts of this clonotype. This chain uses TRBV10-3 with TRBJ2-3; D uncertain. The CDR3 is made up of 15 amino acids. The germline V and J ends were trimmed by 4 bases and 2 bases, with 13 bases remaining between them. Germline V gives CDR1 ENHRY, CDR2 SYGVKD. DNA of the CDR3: TGTGCCATCAGTGGCCCGGAACATTCCACAGATACGCAGTATTTT. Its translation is CAISGPEHSTDTQYF.

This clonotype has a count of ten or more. The CDR3 loop reads CASSLGGSRTEAFF. As DNA, the CDR3 is TGTGCCAGCAGCTTGGGGGGAAGTCGCACTGAAGCTTTCTTT. The chain carries TRBV7-3 and TRBJ1-1; possibly TRBD1 for D (5 bases). The germline CDR1 and CDR2 sequences are SGHTA and FQGTGA. V was cut by 3 bases and J by 4 bases, with 12 bases left in between. CDR3 length: 14 residues. Drawing the rest from reference TRBV7-3 and TRBJ1-1, the complete variable domain is GAGVSQTPSNKVTEKGKYVELRCDPISGHTALYWYRQSLGQGPEFLIYFQGTGAADDSGLPNDRFFAVRPEGSVSTLKIQRTERGDSAVYLCASSLGGSRTEAFFGQGTRLTVV.

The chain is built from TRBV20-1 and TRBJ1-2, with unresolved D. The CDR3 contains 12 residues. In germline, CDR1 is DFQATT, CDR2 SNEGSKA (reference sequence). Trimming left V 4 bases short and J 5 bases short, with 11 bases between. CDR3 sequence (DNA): TGCAGTGCTAAAACCTCGGCGTATGGCTACACCTTC. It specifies CSAKTSAYGYTF.

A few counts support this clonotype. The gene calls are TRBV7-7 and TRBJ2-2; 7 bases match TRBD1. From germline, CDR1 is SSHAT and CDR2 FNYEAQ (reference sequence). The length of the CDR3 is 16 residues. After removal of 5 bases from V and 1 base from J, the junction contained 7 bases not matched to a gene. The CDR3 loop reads CASSPRTGRNTGELFF. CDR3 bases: TGTGCCAGCAGCCCCAGGACAGGACGGAACACCGGGGAGCTGTTTTTT. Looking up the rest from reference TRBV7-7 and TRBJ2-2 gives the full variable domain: GAGVSQSPRYKVTKRGQDVTLRCDPISSHATLYWYQQALGQGPEFLTYFNYEAQPDKSGLPSDRFSAERPEGSISTLTIQRTEQRDSAMYRCASSPRTGRNTGELFFGEGSRLTVL.

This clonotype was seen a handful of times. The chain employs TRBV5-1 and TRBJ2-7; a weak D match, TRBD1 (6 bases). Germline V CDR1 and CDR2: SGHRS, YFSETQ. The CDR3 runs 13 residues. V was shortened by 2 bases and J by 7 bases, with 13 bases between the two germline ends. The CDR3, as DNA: TGCGCCAGCAGCTTAAAGGACAGCGAGGAGCAGTACTTC. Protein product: CASSLKDSEEQYF.

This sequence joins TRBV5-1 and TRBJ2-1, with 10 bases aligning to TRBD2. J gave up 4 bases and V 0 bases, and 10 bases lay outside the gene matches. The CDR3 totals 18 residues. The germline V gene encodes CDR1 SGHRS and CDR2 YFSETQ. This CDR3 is CASSLGLLAGAGYNEQFF. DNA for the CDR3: TGCGCCAGCAGCTTGGGTCTGCTAGCGGGAGCCGGGTACAATGAGCAGTTCTTC.

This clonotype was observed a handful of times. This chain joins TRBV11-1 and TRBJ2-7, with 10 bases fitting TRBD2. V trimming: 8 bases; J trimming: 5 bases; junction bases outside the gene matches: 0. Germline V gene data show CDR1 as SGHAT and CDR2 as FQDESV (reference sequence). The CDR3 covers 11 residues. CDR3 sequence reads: CASGTSDEQYF. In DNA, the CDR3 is TGTGCCAGCGGGACTAGCGACGAGCAGTACTTC.

The CDR3 loop reads CASSWGGQGEIGYTF. The CDR3 nucleotides are TGTGCCAGCAGTTGGGGGGGACAGGGAGAAATTGGCTACACCTTC. The chain employs TRBV6-6 and TRBJ1-2; TRBD1 matches 9 bases. Per germline, CDR1 MNHNY and CDR2 SVGAGI (reference sequence). The junction had 10 bases not matched to a gene; V was cut back by 4 bases and J by 7 bases. The CDR3 has 15 amino acids.

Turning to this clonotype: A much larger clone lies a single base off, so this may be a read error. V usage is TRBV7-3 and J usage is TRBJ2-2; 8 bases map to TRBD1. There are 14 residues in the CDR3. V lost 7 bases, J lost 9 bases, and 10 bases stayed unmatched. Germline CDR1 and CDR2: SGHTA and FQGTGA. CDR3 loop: CASNTGQGAWELFF. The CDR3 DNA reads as TGTGCCAGCAATACGGGGCAGGGGGCCTGGGAGCTGTTTTTT.

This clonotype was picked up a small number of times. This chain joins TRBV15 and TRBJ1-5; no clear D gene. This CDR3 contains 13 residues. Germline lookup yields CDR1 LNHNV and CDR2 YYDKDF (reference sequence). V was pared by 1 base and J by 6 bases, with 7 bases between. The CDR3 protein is CATSRGKAQPQHF. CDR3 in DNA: TGTGCCACCAGCAGAGGGAAGGCTCAGCCCCAGCATTTT.

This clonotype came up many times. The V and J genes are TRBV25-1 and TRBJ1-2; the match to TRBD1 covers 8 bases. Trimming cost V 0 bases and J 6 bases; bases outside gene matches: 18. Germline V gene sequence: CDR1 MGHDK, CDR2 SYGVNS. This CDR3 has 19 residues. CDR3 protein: CASSEYRQGATPPLDGYTF. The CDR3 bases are TGTGCCAGCAGTGAATACCGGCAGGGGGCGACTCCTCCGTTGGATGGCTACACCTTC.

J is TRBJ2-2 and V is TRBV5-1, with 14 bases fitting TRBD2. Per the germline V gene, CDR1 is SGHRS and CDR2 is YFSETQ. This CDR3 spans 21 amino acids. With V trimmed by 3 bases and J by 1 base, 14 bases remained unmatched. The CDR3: CASSSKKTTSGRAWNTGELFF. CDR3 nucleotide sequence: TGCGCCAGCAGCTCGAAAAAAACGACTAGCGGGAGGGCCTGGAACACCGGGGAGCTGTTTTTT.

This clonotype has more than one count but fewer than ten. The CDR3 region is CASTVGRRGPTDTQYF. In nucleotides, the CDR3 is TGTGCCAGCACCGTAGGGCGGCGGGGGCCCACAGATACGCAGTATTTT. This chain links TRBV12-3 or TRBV12-4 with TRBJ2-3; TRBD2 is a possible D gene (7 bases). Trimming pared 7 bases from V and 2 bases from J, leaving 19 bases between. The CDR3 extends over 16 amino acids.

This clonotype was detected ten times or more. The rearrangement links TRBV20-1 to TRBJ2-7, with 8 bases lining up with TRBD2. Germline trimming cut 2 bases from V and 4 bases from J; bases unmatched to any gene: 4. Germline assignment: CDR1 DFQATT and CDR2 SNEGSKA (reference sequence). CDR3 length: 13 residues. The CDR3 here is CSARQAGEYEQYF. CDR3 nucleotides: TGCAGTGCTAGACAAGCGGGGGAATACGAGCAGTACTTC.

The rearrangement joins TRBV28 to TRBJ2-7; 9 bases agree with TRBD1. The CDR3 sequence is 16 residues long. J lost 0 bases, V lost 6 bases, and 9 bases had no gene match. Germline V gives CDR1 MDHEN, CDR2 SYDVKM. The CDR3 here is CASSSPLQGASYEQYF. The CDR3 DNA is TGTGCCAGCAGCTCCCCCCTACAGGGGGCCTCCTACGAGCAGTACTTC.